Below are 26 T cell receptor beta chains sequenced from a single sample in a study of beta chain features in type 1 diabetes. All of the isolated RNA was reverse transcribed, so expressed TCRB transcripts were sequenced. Sequencing used immunoSEQ multiplex PCR; TCRdb keeps in-frame clones, though not all of them. The data hold under 900,000 clones, with roughly 15% observed a single time. Sequenced: naive CD4+ T cells from blood. Receptors were obtained from a young woman in good health.

The DNA of the CDR3 is TGCGCCAGCAGCCCGGGACAGGCACCCGGTGAGCAGTTCTTC. Protein: CASSPGQAPGEQFF. The chain uses TRBV5-1 and TRBJ2-1; 8 positions agree with TRBD1. This CDR3 is built from 14 residues. Germline CDR1 and CDR2: SGHRS and YFSETQ. The trim removed 4 bases at V and 9 bases at J, leaving 9 bases unmatched.

The chain has TRBV7-9 and TRBJ1-2, with TRBD1 matching over 8 bases. This CDR3 is built from 13 residues. Unmatched junction bases numbered 3, after V lost 2 bases and J lost 7 bases. Germline loops: CDR1 SEHNR, CDR2 FQNEAQ (reference sequence). CDR3 nucleotide sequence: TGTGCCAGCAGCTTACTTCAGGGGGCTGGCTACACCTTC. Its translation is CASSLLQGAGYTF.

V gene TRBV7-2 combines with J gene TRBJ2-4; weak D call: TRBD2 (5 bases). Germline CDR1 SGHTA, CDR2 FQGNSA. The ends were cut back, 3 bases at V and 7 bases at J, with 19 bases in the middle. This CDR3 has 16 residues. CDR3 in amino acids: CASSLTFSGPRNIQYF. Written as DNA, the CDR3 is TGTGCCAGCAGCTTGACTTTCAGCGGCCCGAGGAACATTCAGTACTTC. The whole variable domain, remainder taken from reference TRBV7-2 and TRBJ2-4, is GAGVSQSPSNKVTEKGKDVELRCDPISGHTALYWYRQSLGQGLEFLIYFQGNSAPDKSGLPSDRFSAERTGGSVSTLTIQRTQQEDSAVYLCASSLTFSGPRNIQYFGAGTRLSVL.

The sample holds a few counts of this clone. The V call is TRBV28, the J call TRBJ2-1; possible D gene TRBD1, 5 bases. From germline, CDR1 is MDHEN and CDR2 SYDVKM. Trimming removed 7 bases at V and 6 bases at J, with 16 bases between. This CDR3 region has 14 residues. CDR3 protein: CASNEQPRGNEQFF. The CDR3 nucleotides are TGTGCCAGCAATGAGCAACCAAGGGGCAATGAGCAGTTCTTC.

The gene calls are TRBV7-2 and TRBJ2-5; 10 bases map to TRBD2. From germline, CDR1 is SGHTA and CDR2 FQGNSA. The CDR3 covers 14 residues. J was trimmed by 3 bases and V by 5 bases; bases with no gene match: 3. For the CDR3, the DNA is TGTGCCAGCAGCACTAGCGGGGAAAAAGAGACCCAGTACTTC. Translation gives CASSTSGEKETQYF.

This clone has just a few counts. The chain combines TRBV11-2 with TRBJ2-5; a weak D match, TRBD2 (6 bases). With 5 bases removed from V and 7 bases from J, the gap between germline ends came to 8 bases. Looked up from germline, CDR1 is SGHAT and CDR2 is FQNNGV. This CDR3 region has 11 residues. This CDR3 is CASSISGTQYF. For the CDR3, the DNA is TGTGCCAGCAGCATTAGCGGGACCCAGTACTTC.

This clone occurred a few times. V is TRBV15 and J is TRBJ2-1, with 7 positions matching TRBD2. Germline values: CDR1 LNHNV, CDR2 YYDKDF (reference sequence). V shed 3 bases and J 3 bases; nucleotides not matched to a gene: 8. This CDR3 has 16 amino acids. The CDR3 DNA follows: TGTGCCACCAGCAGTGAGACTAGCTTATACTACAATGAGCAGTTCTTC. As protein: CATSSETSLYYNEQFF.

This clone was seen a few times. The chain uses TRBV4-2 and TRBJ2-4; 9 nucleotides match TRBD1. CDR1 is LGHNA, CDR2 YNFKEQ, per germline. This CDR3 comprises 16 residues. V gave up 0 bases and J gave up 5 bases; unmatched junction bases: 5. CDR3 DNA sequence: TGTGCCAGCAGCCAAGAGCCCCGGGACAGGGAAAACATTCAGTACTTC. Translating it yields CASSQEPRDRENIQYF.

The J gene is TRBJ1-4, the V gene TRBV7-9, with 10 bases lining up with TRBD1. The CDR3 spans 14 residues. J lost 10 bases, V lost 5 bases, and 7 bases had no gene match. The germline V gene encodes CDR1 SEHNR and CDR2 FQNEAQ (reference sequence). CDR3 loop: CASSPGQGLRKLFF. The CDR3 nucleotides read TGTGCCAGCAGCCCGGGACAGGGGCTGAGAAAACTGTTTTTT.

The chain employs TRBV10-3 and TRBJ1-2, with 7 bases matching TRBD1. The V gene end was trimmed by 10 bases and the J gene end by 7 bases; junction bases not matched to a gene: 6. Germline CDR1 and CDR2: ENHRY and SYGVKD. CDR3 size: 11 residues. The CDR3 protein is CATTQGGGYTF. The CDR3 bases are TGTGCCACCACGCAGGGGGGTGGCTACACCTTC.

Only a few counts were recorded for this clone. The gene calls are TRBV6-5 and TRBJ2-1; D unresolved. Germline lookup yields CDR1 MNHEY and CDR2 SVGAGI. The CDR3 sequence is 12 residues long. The V end lost 7 bases, the J end lost 4 bases, and 8 bases lay between the germline ends. DNA for the CDR3: TGTGCCAGCAAGGGCGGTTACAATGAGCAGTTCTTC. It encodes CASKGGYNEQFF.

This clone was seen a handful of times. This chain joins TRBV7-9 and TRBJ1-2; 11 bases align to TRBD1. Germline trimming cut 5 bases from V and 6 bases from J; bases unmatched to any gene: 20. The germline gives CDR1 SEHNR, CDR2 FQNEAQ (reference sequence). CDR3 size: 19 residues. CDR3 region: CASSPTPISGQGVADGYTF. CDR3 sequence (DNA): TGTGCCAGCAGCCCAACCCCCATCTCGGGACAGGGGGTTGCGGATGGCTACACCTTC.

The V gene is TRBV7-9, the J gene TRBJ1-2; D ambiguous. The germline V and J ends were trimmed by 1 base and 6 bases, with 9 bases remaining between them. CDR1 and CDR2 (germline): SEHNR, FQNEAQ (reference sequence). This CDR3 region has 13 residues. For the CDR3, the DNA is TGTGCCAGCAGCTTAGGGGGAGCGCATGGCTACACCTTC. Translating gives CASSLGGAHGYTF.

V usage is TRBV14 and J usage is TRBJ2-6; no clear D. The CDR3 spans 17 residues. Trimming stripped 1 base from V and 2 bases from J, with 12 bases between. Germline CDR1 SGHDN, CDR2 FVKESK. The CDR3 loop reads CASSQGVKSAGANVLTF. CDR3 nucleotides: TGTGCCAGCAGCCAAGGGGTGAAAAGCGCTGGGGCCAACGTCCTGACTTTC.

This clone was observed a few times. V is TRBV4-3 and J is TRBJ2-1; D is ambiguous. The V and J ends lost 0 bases and 7 bases respectively, with 10 bases between them. Germline assignment: CDR1 LGHNA and CDR2 YSLEER. The CDR3 spans 14 residues. The CDR3 DNA reads as TGCGCCAGCAGCCAAGAGTTTTCGGTTAATGAGCAGTTCTTC. Translation gives CASSQEFSVNEQFF.

The sample holds one count of this clone. The genes are TRBV11-3 and TRBJ2-2; the D gene is possibly TRBD2 (6 bases). Trimming shortened V by 1 base and J by 4 bases, and 10 bases separated the two germline ends. CDR1 is SGHNT, CDR2 YENEEA, per germline. The length of the CDR3 is 15 residues. The DNA of the CDR3 is TGTGCCAGCAGCTTAGGTGGAGCGGGCACCGGGGAGCTGTTTTTT. It codes for CASSLGGAGTGELFF.

The chain employs TRBV11-2 and TRBJ2-1, with D perhaps matching TRBD2 (6 bases). Germline CDR1 SGHAT, CDR2 FQNNGV. The CDR3 has 16 amino acids. The V gene lost 3 bases and the J gene lost 8 bases, with 20 bases spanning the gap. CDR3 amino acids: CASSFRLGGMSDEQFF. The CDR3 DNA reads as TGTGCCAGCAGCTTTAGGCTGGGCGGGATGTCTGATGAGCAGTTCTTC. The complete variable domain, with remaining parts taken from reference TRBV11-2 and TRBJ2-1, reads EAGVAQSPRYKIIEKRQSVAFWCNPISGHATLYWYQQILGQGPKLLIQFQNNGVVDDSQLPKDRFSAERLKGVDSTLKIQPAKLEDSAVYLCASSFRLGGMSDEQFFGPGTRLTVL.

This clone was counted a few times. The rearrangement uses TRBV7-2 and TRBJ1-5, with 7 bases that match TRBD1. Germline CDR1 and CDR2: SGHTA and FQGNSA. The CDR3 totals 14 residues. V lost 5 bases to trimming and J lost 7 bases; unmatched junction nucleotides: 8. CDR3 sequence (DNA): TGTGCCAGCAGCACCAGACAGGGTGGGCAGCCCCAGCATTTT. This sequence encodes CASSTRQGGQPQHF.

The chain combines TRBV28 with TRBJ2-7; D not resolved. Germline V gives CDR1 MDHEN, CDR2 SYDVKM. The CDR3 loop spans 12 amino acids. The V and J ends lost 1 base and 12 bases respectively, with 13 bases between them. The CDR3 is CASSLYPGRWYF. The DNA for the CDR3 is TGTGCCAGCAGTTTATATCCCGGACGGTGGTACTTC.

V gene TRBV2 combines with J gene TRBJ2-7; no firm D call. Germline CDR1 reads SNHLY; CDR2 reads FYNNEI. The CDR3 contains 11 residues. V was pared by 10 bases and J by 7 bases, with 14 bases between. The CDR3 bases are TGTGCCACGATCCGCCGGACGGAGCAGTACTTC. It codes for CATIRRTEQYF.

This clone showed up just a few times. CDR3 sequence reads: CSVARGPSTDTQYF. The CDR3 nucleotides read TGCAGCGTTGCAAGGGGTCCAAGCACAGATACGCAGTATTTT. The chain links TRBV29-1 to TRBJ2-3; tentative D call: TRBD1 (5 bases). The CDR3 covers 14 residues. V gave up 4 bases and J gave up 0 bases, with 11 bases separating them. Germline values: CDR1 SQVTM, CDR2 ANQGSEA.

This clone was picked up a small number of times. The V gene is TRBV15, the J gene TRBJ2-7, with D possibly being TRBD1 (5 bases). The length of the CDR3 is 12 residues. Trimming stripped 2 bases from V and 4 bases from J, with 6 bases between. CDR1 LNHNV and CDR2 YYDKDF come from the germline V gene (reference sequence). As DNA, the CDR3 is TGTGCCACCAGCAGAACAGGTTACGAGCAGTACTTC. This codes for CATSRTGYEQYF.

A few counts support this clone. V gene TRBV18 combines with J gene TRBJ2-3, with D unclear. The CDR3 is 16 residues long. Germline V lookup: CDR1 KGHSH, CDR2 LQKENI. V was clipped by 0 bases and J by 3 bases, with 13 bases between them. The CDR3 region has the DNA TGTGCCAGCTCACCACCGCAAGGGTCTCGTACAGATACGCAGTATTTT. This encodes CASSPPQGSRTDTQYF.

This clone was recorded a few times. The chain is built from TRBV27 and TRBJ2-1, with 7 bases fitting TRBD1. V gave up 5 bases and J gave up 2 bases; unmatched junction bases: 3. This CDR3 comprises 14 residues. Germline V gene sequence: CDR1 MNHEY, CDR2 SMNVEV (reference sequence). CDR3 DNA sequence: TGTGCCAGCAGTGACACAGGGGCCTACAATGAGCAGTTCTTC. It encodes CASSDTGAYNEQFF.

The rearrangement uses TRBV10-3 and TRBJ2-7, with TRBD2 matching over 7 bases. The trim removed 6 bases at V and 0 bases at J, leaving 8 bases unmatched. Germline CDR1 is ENHRY and CDR2 is SYGVKD. The CDR3 has 15 residues. The CDR3 DNA reads TGTGCCATCAGCTTCGGCGGGAGAAGCTCCTACGAGCAGTACTTC. It yields the protein CAISFGGRSSYEQYF.

Remarks on this clone: Other DNA sequences in this sample translate to the same CDR3. This chain joins TRBV20-1 and TRBJ1-1; D is unresolved. This CDR3 has 11 amino acids. Per germline, CDR1 DFQATT and CDR2 SNEGSKA (reference sequence). In DNA form, the CDR3 reads TGCAGCGCCCGTGCGGGCACTGAAGCTTTCTTT. It encodes CSARAGTEAFF.